These T cell receptor beta chains were read from a single sample in a study of radiation and T cells in renal cell carcinoma. This table comes from immunoSEQ multiplex PCR, and its TCRdb copy is limited to in-frame clones, with some not included. Here the sample spans approximately 15,000 clones, 64% being singletons. The specimen comprised tumor tissue, sampled from a patient whose treatment included radiotherapy and nephrectomy. The source of these receptors is an older woman with renal cell carcinoma. The CDR3 runs from the conserved cysteine through the conserved F or W. D genes are given only for firm matches. Clone sizes are given selectively: once, few, many, or a class where the clone is expanded.

TRBV27	TRBJ2-5	TRBD1	once	CASSSDRGLETQYF	TGTGCCAGCAGTTCCGACAGGGGGTTGGAGACCCAGTACTTC
TRBV7-8	TRBJ2-6	TRBD1	once	CASSLVQGAAGANVLTF	TGTGCCAGCAGCTTAGTGCAGGGGGCGGCTGGGGCCAACGTCCTGACTTTC
TRBV25-1	TRBJ2-2	TRBD1	-	CASTGQGVVGELFF	TGTGCCAGCACTGGTCAGGGGGTGGTCGGGGAGCTGTTTTTT
TRBV19	TRBJ1-2	-	-	CASTTWQINYGYTF	TGTGCCAGTACCACGTGGCAAATTAACTATGGCTACACCTTC
TRBV6-5	TRBJ1-4	-	-	CASSPGDNEKLFF	TGTGCCAGCAGCCCAGGGGATAATGAAAAACTGTTTTTT
TRBV7-8	TRBJ2-5	TRBD1	once	CASSSTGTGGQETQYF	TGTGCCAGCAGCTCTACCGGGACAGGGGGCCAAGAGACCCAGTACTTC
TRBV28	TRBJ1-5	-	-	CATKQGRLNQPQHF	TGTGCCACCAAACAGGGTCGGCTGAATCAGCCCCAGCATTTT
TRBV19	TRBJ2-7	-	-	CASSISASPKISEQYF	TGTGCCAGTAGTATTTCGGCCAGTCCTAAAATTAGCGAGCAGTACTTC
TRBV4-1	TRBJ2-7	TRBD2	few	CASSREAGLNYEQYF	TGCGCCAGCAGCCGAGAAGCGGGACTTAACTACGAGCAGTACTTC
TRBV5-1	TRBJ2-5	TRBD2	-	CASSLAGLEETQYF	TGCGCCAGCAGCTTAGCGGGGTTGGAAGAGACCCAGTACTTC
TRBV4-1	TRBJ2-3	TRBD2	-	CASSRTSGGAEDTQYF	TGCGCCAGCAGCCGGACTAGCGGGGGGGCAGAAGATACGCAGTATTTT
TRBV29-1	TRBJ1-1	-	few	CSVVRGNTEAFF	TGCAGCGTTGTACGGGGGAACACTGAAGCTTTCTTT
TRBV12-5	TRBJ2-1	TRBD2	-	CASGFGLVGDEQFF	TGTGCTAGTGGTTTCGGACTAGTCGGCGATGAGCAGTTCTTC
TRBV7-2	TRBJ2-7	TRBD1	-	CASSFFQGAYEQYF	TGTGCCAGCAGTTTTTTTCAGGGGGCCTACGAGCAGTACTTC
TRBV6-1	TRBJ1-1	TRBD1	-	CASSGAPGQGRAEAFF	TGTGCCAGCAGTGGGGCCCCAGGACAGGGGCGAGCTGAAGCTTTCTTT
TRBV11-2	TRBJ2-1	-	-	CASSLGAGSSYNEQFF	TGTGCCAGCAGCTTAGGGGCCGGTAGCTCCTACAATGAGCAGTTCTTC
TRBV5-1	TRBJ2-4	TRBD2	-	CASSAGESVNIQYF	TGCGCCAGCAGCGCGGGAGAATCGGTAAACATTCAGTACTTC
TRBV4-2	TRBJ1-3	-	-	CASSQVRGRLISGNTIYF	TGTGCCAGCAGCCAAGTTCGTGGCAGACTCATCTCTGGAAACACCATATATTTT
TRBV5-1	TRBJ1-1	-	medium-sized	CASSASQANTEAFF	TGCGCCAGCAGCGCGTCACAGGCGAACACTGAAGCTTTCTTT
TRBV12-2	TRBJ1-1	-	-	CASRLGRRGTEAFF	TGTGCAAGTCGCTTAGGACGCCGAGGGACTGAAGCTTTCTTT
TRBV7-2	TRBJ2-1	TRBD2	-	CASTRTSSGHEQFF	TGTGCCAGCACCCGGACTAGTAGTGGCCATGAGCAGTTCTTC